The clone carrying this TCR beta chain was seen at least ten times. Its target is unknown. The data belong to a study of human T cells and chemical hapten exposure. Trimming pared 2 bases from V and 0 bases from J, leaving 10 bases between. The germline CDR1 and CDR2 sequences are DFQATT and SNEGSKA (reference sequence). The CDR3 covers 14 residues. Time point indicated: patch test 2, 6 weeks after DPC sensitization. The treatment is: therapeutic diphenylcyclopropenone sensitization with weekly scalp DPC. Participating donors were patients with alopecia, aged 18 to 70 years, considered appropriate candidates for DPC. Findings of the study overall: There were significantly more large CDR3 similarity clusters among expanded TCRs than among controls.

In the library, unique molecular identifiers were attached to individual cDNA molecules. TCRdb fed the RACE reads into MiXCR, producing one record per CDR3 protein. Of more than 80,000 distinct CDR3 sequences detected, more than 9% appear once; the ten largest clones hold 4% to 5.5%. The input for sequencing was whole blood, taken in connection with sensitization to the hapten diphenylcyclopropenone (DPC). The source of this sequence is a woman between 50 and 59 years old with alopecia areata. Some clones in this sample may be carry-over from other donors' samples. The chain joins TRBV20-1 to TRBJ1-2; D unclear. The CDR3 here is CSARWLITNYGYTF. The CDR3 DNA reads as TGCAGTGCTAGATGGCTAATAACTAACTATGGCTACACCTTC.